The clone carrying this T cell receptor (beta chain) was seen a handful of times. Its antigen is unidentified. This sample is part of a study of cytomegalovirus exposure and HLA in healthy donors. Study conclusions and caveats: The study designated about 160 TCR beta chains cytomegalovirus-associated. When a later analysis was performed, an Asian-associated ancestry cluster reportedly had fewer N-insertions than the approximately 700-donor mean.

Researchers ran the PCR with 60 Vbeta and 13 Jbeta primers. Sequencing was performed with immunoSEQ multiplex PCR; in TCRdb, only in-frame clones are kept and a portion is missing. Among roughly 45,000 clones listed, around 65% were seen once. In germline, CDR1 is LNHDA, CDR2 SQIVND (reference sequence). V shed 3 bases and J shed 2 bases, with 11 bases lying between them. This CDR3 is built from 14 residues. The sequence was obtained from a human donor in good health. The chain has TRBV19 and TRBJ2-7, with D unclear. Material for sequencing was PBMCs. This chain's CDR3 is CASSIGQEAYEQYF. The CDR3 DNA reads TGTGCCAGTAGTATCGGCCAGGAAGCCTACGAGCAGTACTTC.